One and the same sample provided the 8 T cell receptor beta chains below, sequenced in a study of blood T cell repertoires in COVID-19. Data came from immunoSEQ multiplex PCR; TCRdb stores just in-frame clones and leaves some out. The table shows about 87,000 clones, with 90% occurring only once. Sequenced material: peripheral blood. The source is a man younger than 35 with COVID-19, enrolled during active disease.

V gene TRBV4-1 combines with J gene TRBJ2-7; TRBD2 matches at 14 bases. V lost 5 bases to trimming and J lost 4 bases; unmatched junction nucleotides: 16. Germline V CDR1 and CDR2: MGHRA, YSYEKL. The CDR3 runs to 19 residues. CDR3 DNA sequence: TGCGCCAGCAGCTCTACCGGGACTAGCGGGAGATTCGGGCGTTACGAGCAGTACTTC. It translates to CASSSTGTSGRFGRYEQYF.

The chain links TRBV7-3 to TRBJ1-1; D might be TRBD1 (6 bases). Germline V lookup: CDR1 SGHTA, CDR2 FQGTGA. The CDR3 is 13 amino acids. With 2 bases removed from V and 7 bases from J, the gap between germline ends came to 11 bases. CDR3: CASSLGGAGEAFF. CDR3 DNA: TGTGCCAGCAGCTTAGGGGGCGCGGGTGAAGCTTTCTTT.

This chain uses TRBV25-1 with TRBJ1-5; D remains ambiguous. The germline gives CDR1 MGHDK, CDR2 SYGVNS. The CDR3 consists of 14 residues. Trimming pared 4 bases from V and 2 bases from J, leaving 9 bases between. In DNA, the CDR3 is TGTGCCAGCAGTGGAGCGAACCGCAATCAGCCCCAGCATTTT. Its protein is CASSGANRNQPQHF.

The chain has TRBV11-2 and TRBJ2-7, with 8 nucleotides matching TRBD1. J gave up 4 bases and V 4 bases, and 6 bases lay outside the gene matches. This CDR3 is built from 14 residues. Germline assignment: CDR1 SGHAT and CDR2 FQNNGV. CDR3 residues: CASSYGQGLYEQYF. The DNA for the CDR3 is TGTGCCAGCAGCTACGGACAGGGCCTTTACGAGCAGTACTTC. The whole variable domain, remainder taken from reference TRBV11-2 and TRBJ2-7, is EAGVAQSPRYKIIEKRQSVAFWCNPISGHATLYWYQQILGQGPKLLIQFQNNGVVDDSQLPKDRFSAERLKGVDSTLKIQPAKLEDSAVYLCASSYGQGLYEQYFGPGTRLTVT.

The genes are TRBV10-3 and TRBJ1-6; 9 bases fit TRBD1. The CDR3 is 15 amino acids. Trimming took 6 bases from V and 6 from J; bases not matched to a gene: 6. CDR1 and CDR2 (germline): ENHRY, SYGVKD. CDR3 nucleotide sequence: TGTGCCATCAGCTCGGACAGGGGCGGTAATTCACCCCTCCACTTT. Translation gives CAISSDRGGNSPLHF.

The chain employs TRBV4-1 and TRBJ2-1; 10 nucleotides agree with TRBD1. The V segment lost 0 bases and the J segment 8 bases; nucleotides outside the gene matches: 7. Germline V gene lookup returns CDR1 MGHRA and CDR2 YSYEKL. The CDR3 length is 16 residues. The CDR3 sequence is CASSQDRRQGADEQFF. The CDR3 DNA reads as TGCGCCAGCAGCCAAGATCGGAGACAGGGGGCGGATGAGCAGTTCTTC.

The chain is built from TRBV4-2 and TRBJ1-1; 9 bases are a match to TRBD1. V lost 0 bases to trimming and J lost 5 bases; unmatched junction nucleotides: 19. CDR3 length equals 20 residues. The germline CDR1 and CDR2 sequences are LGHNA and YNFKEQ. The chain's CDR3 is CASSQEYRGRYLILVTEAFF. DNA of the CDR3: TGTGCCAGCAGCCAAGAGTACAGGGGGCGTTATCTTATTCTTGTAACTGAAGCTTTCTTT.

This chain uses TRBV28 with TRBJ2-1, with 10 bases matching TRBD2. From germline, CDR1 is MDHEN and CDR2 SYDVKM. Trimming at V came to 5 bases and at J to 7 bases, leaving 14 bases not matched to a gene. This CDR3 is 17 amino acids long. CDR3 residues: CASSPHAQREGRNEQFF. CDR3 sequence (DNA): TGTGCCAGCAGTCCTCACGCCCAGCGGGAGGGCCGAAATGAGCAGTTCTTC.